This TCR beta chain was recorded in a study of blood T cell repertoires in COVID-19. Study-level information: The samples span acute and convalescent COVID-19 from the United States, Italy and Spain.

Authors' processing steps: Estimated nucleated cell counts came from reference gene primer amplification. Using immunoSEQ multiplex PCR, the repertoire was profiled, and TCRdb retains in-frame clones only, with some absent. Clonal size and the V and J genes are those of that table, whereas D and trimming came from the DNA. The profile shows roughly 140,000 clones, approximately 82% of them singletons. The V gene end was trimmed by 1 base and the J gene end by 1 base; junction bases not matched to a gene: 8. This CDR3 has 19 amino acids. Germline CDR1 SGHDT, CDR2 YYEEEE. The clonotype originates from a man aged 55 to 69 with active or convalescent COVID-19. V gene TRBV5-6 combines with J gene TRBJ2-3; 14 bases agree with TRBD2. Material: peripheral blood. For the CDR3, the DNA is TGTGCCAGCAGCTTGTTATGGACTAGCGGGAGGTTAGGCACAGATACGCAGTATTTT. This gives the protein CASSLLWTSGRLGTDTQYF.